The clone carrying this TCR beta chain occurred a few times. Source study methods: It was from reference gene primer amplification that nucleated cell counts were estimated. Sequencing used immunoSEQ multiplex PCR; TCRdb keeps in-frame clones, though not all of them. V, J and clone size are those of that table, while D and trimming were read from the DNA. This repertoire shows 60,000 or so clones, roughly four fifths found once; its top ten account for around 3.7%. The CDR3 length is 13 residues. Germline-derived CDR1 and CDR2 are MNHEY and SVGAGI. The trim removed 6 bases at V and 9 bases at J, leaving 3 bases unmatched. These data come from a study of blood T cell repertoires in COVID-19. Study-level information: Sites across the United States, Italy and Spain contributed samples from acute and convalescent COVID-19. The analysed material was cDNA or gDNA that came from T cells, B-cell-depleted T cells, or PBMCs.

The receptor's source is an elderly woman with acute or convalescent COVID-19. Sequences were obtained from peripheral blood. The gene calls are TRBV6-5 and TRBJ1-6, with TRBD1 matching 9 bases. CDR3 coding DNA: TGTGCCAGCAGCGAGACAGGGGGTTCACCCCTCCACTTT. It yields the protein CASSETGGSPLHF.